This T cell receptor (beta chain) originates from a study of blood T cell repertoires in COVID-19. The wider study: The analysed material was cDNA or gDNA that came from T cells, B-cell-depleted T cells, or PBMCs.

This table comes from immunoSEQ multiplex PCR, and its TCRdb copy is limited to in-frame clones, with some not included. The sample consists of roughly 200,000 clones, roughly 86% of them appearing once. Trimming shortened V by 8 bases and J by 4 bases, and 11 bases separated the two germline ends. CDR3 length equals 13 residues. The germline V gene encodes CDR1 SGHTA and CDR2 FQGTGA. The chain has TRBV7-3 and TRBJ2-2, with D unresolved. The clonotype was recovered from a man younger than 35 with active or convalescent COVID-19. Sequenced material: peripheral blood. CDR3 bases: TGTGCCAGCGGTCAACAGAGCACCGGGGAGCTGTTTTTT. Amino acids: CASGQQSTGELFF.